A single sample is the source of the 24 T cell receptor delta chains below, sequenced in a study of gamma-delta chains in newborns, infants, children (dated by TCRdb to the late 2010s). The data were produced on an Illumina MiSeq. The public reads were reprocessed by TCRdb using CATT, and rows of matching DNA were later combined. Counted in this sample were 1,300 or so delta-chain clones; around 2.3% of them appeared once. The ten largest clones take up over 25% of the sample. The sample comprised blood. These receptors came from a child in good health.

This clone was observed a handful of times. This probably arose from a read error, given a far larger clone one base away. The chain couples TRDV1 to TRDJ1; the match to TRDD3 covers 8 bases. The CDR3 contains 20 residues. The germline V gene has CDR1 TSWWSYY and CDR2 QGS. The CDR3 nucleotides read TGTGCTCCTGGGGAACTCAGTACTGGGGGCGTTCTTGCCTACACCGATAGACTCATCTTT. It translates to CAPGELSTGGVLAYTDRLIF.

This clone was observed a handful of times. This may be a read error: a much more frequent sequence differs by one nucleotide. The chain joins TRDV2 to TRDJ1; D is unresolved. The CDR3 runs 14 residues. Germline CDR1 and CDR2: GEAIGNYY and EKD. CDR3 bases: TGTGCCTGTGGCACCGTGGAGAACACCGATAAACTCATCTTT. Amino acids: CACGTVENTDKLIF.

This clone was detected a few times. Translating this DNA gives a protein that differs at residue 11 from the TCRdb one, which belongs to a much larger clone; a read error is likely, and the protein shown is this translation. The chain couples TRDV2 to TRDJ1; 8 bases fit TRDD3. Trimming took 2 bases from V and 10 from J; bases not matched to a gene: 17. The CDR3 loop spans 16 amino acids. The germline V gene encodes CDR1 GEAIGNYY and CDR2 EKD. In DNA, the CDR3 is TGTGCCTGTGACAGCGTCGGTGGGGGATCAACCTCCAGACTCATCTTT. Encoded protein: CACDSVGGGSTSRLIF.

By sample fraction, this clone is medium-sized. The chain has TRDV2 and TRDJ3, with D maybe TRDD3 (6 bases). CDR1 is GEAIGNYY, CDR2 EKD, per germline. V shed 0 bases and J shed 0 bases, with 17 bases lying between them. The CDR3 length is 20 residues. CDR3 sequence: CACDTGFGGLSSWDTRQMFF. The CDR3 nucleotides are TGTGCCTGTGACACCGGTTTTGGGGGTCTTAGCTCCTGGGACACCCGACAGATGTTTTTC.

This clone was recorded a few times. It may be a read error: a sequence one base away is much more abundant. Other DNA sequences in this sample translate to the same CDR3. This chain joins TRDV2 and TRDJ3; D might be TRDD3 (5 bases). Germline V gene lookup returns CDR1 GEAIGNYY and CDR2 EKD. Trimming left V 2 bases short and J 1 base short, with 23 bases between. The CDR3 is 21 amino acids. CDR3 nucleotides: TGTGCCTGTGACATGGTACTGGAGGGGACACCCCCTTCCTGGGACACCCGACAGATGTTTTTC. Translating it yields CACDMVLEGTPPSWDTRQMFF.

By its share, this clone is hyperexpanded (1% or more). Distinct nucleotide sequences in the sample also encode this CDR3. The chain uses TRDV2 and TRDJ1; 8 bases map to TRDD3. V dropped 1 base and J dropped 0; count of bases not matched to a gene: 15. Looked up from germline, CDR1 is GEAIGNYY and CDR2 is EKD. The CDR3 runs 19 residues. The CDR3 spells CACDTRGGIRDPYTDKLIF. CDR3 bases: TGTGCCTGTGACACAAGAGGAGGGATACGCGATCCGTACACCGATAAACTCATCTTT.

This clone was counted a few times. A far larger clone lies a single base away; this is likely a read error. This chain connects TRDV2 to TRDJ1, with 9 bases that match TRDD3. CDR3 length: 18 amino acids. In germline, CDR1 is GEAIGNYY, CDR2 EKD. The CDR3 DNA reads TGTGCCAGTGACACGGCCATACTGGGGGACCGGTACACCGATAAACTCATCTTT. Amino acid sequence: CASDTAILGDRYTDKLIF.

This clone was seen only a few times. The TCRdb record carries a much larger clone's protein, which differs from this DNA's translation at residue 4; a read error is the likely cause, and the protein listed here is the DNA translation. V and J are TRDV2 and TRDJ3; 8 bases agree with TRDD3. This CDR3 comprises 18 residues. Germline lookup yields CDR1 GEAIGNYY and CDR2 EKD. CDR3 amino acids: CACGTGWGNSWDTRQMFF. The CDR3 DNA reads as TGTGCCTGTGGCACCGGCTGGGGGAACTCCTGGGACACCCGACAGATGTTTTTC.

This clone turned up a few times. TCRdb attributes to this sequence the protein of a much larger clone, which differs from the DNA translation at residue 5; a read error is likely, and the protein displayed is translated from the DNA. The genes are TRDV2 and TRDJ1, with 7 bases lining up with TRDD3. V trimming: 3 bases; J trimming: 1 base; junction bases outside the gene matches: 16. The V gene's germline CDR1 is GEAIGNYY and CDR2 EKD. The CDR3 is made up of 18 amino acids. The CDR3 DNA reads as TGTGCCTGTGACGCCGTTCAGGGGGATCCCAAGGGCACCGATAAACTCATCTTT. This encodes CACDAVQGDPKGTDKLIF.

This clone counts as medium-sized (0.01 to 0.1%). CDR3 in amino acids: CACDTAWGPRSWDTRQMFF. CDR3 in DNA: TGTGCCTGTGACACCGCCTGGGGGCCCCGCTCCTGGGACACCCGACAGATGTTTTTC. The chain links TRDV2 to TRDJ3; TRDD3 agrees at 7 bases. CDR1 and CDR2 from the germline V gene are GEAIGNYY and EKD. Losses at the gene ends were 0 bases for V and 0 bases for J; bases not matched to a gene: 7. The CDR3 sequence is 19 residues long.

Notes on this clone: A far larger clone lies a single base away; this is likely a read error. The chain carries TRDV2 and TRDJ3; tentatively, D is TRDD3 (5 bases). Germline CDR1 and CDR2: GEAIGNYY and EKD. The CDR3 is 17 residues long. The V end was cut by 5 bases, the J end by 0 bases, with 13 bases between. The CDR3: CACVRGACSWDTRQMFF. The DNA of the CDR3 is TGTGCCTGTGTTAGGGGGGCCTGCTCCTGGGACACCCGACAGATGTTTTTC.

This clone was recorded a few times. This may arise from a read error, as a much more abundant clone is one base away. The J gene is TRDJ1, the V gene TRDV2; D might be TRDD3 (6 bases). The CDR3 spans 18 residues. Germline CDR1 GEAIGNYY, CDR2 EKD. DNA for the CDR3: TGTGCCCGTGACATCGTGCCGGGGGACATCGAGTACACCGATAAACTCATCTTT. Translating it yields CARDIVPGDIEYTDKLIF.

This clone occurred a few times. J is TRDJ1 and V is TRDV1; 8 bases match TRDD3. CDR1 and CDR2 from the germline V gene are TSWWSYY and QGS. The CDR3 extends over 17 amino acids. The J segment lost 0 bases and the V segment lost 1 base, leaving 7 bases of the junction unmatched. The CDR3 DNA reads as TGTGCTCTTGGGGAACGGAGGGATACGGGGTACACCGATAAACTCATCTTT. This codes for CALGERRDTGYTDKLIF.

By frequency in the sample, this clone is medium-sized. The sample has other DNA sequences that encode this CDR3 too. The chain joins TRDV1 to TRDJ1, with D maybe TRDD2 (5 bases). The germline V gene has CDR1 TSWWSYY and CDR2 QGS. CDR3 size: 18 residues. The V end lost 4 bases, the J end lost 0 bases, and 21 bases lay between the germline ends. The DNA of the CDR3 is TGTGCTCTTGGGGTTCTACGGGACCCCTTCTTGTACACCGATAAACTCATCTTT. This encodes CALGVLRDPFLYTDKLIF.

This clone showed up just a few times. This could be a read error, since a much larger clone is one nucleotide away. Other DNA sequences in this sample translate to the same CDR3. V usage is TRDV1 and J usage is TRDJ1; 8 bases fit TRDD3. Per the germline V gene, CDR1 is TSWWSYY and CDR2 is QGS. The CDR3 length is 19 residues. Unmatched junction bases numbered 16, after V lost 4 bases and J lost 0 bases. This CDR3 reads CALGGAGSGIPMYTDKLIF. The CDR3 coding sequence is TGTGCTCTTGGGGGCGCAGGTTCGGGGATACCCATGTACACCGATAAACTCATCTTT.

Points on this clone: TCRdb pairs this DNA with a much larger clone's protein that differs at residue 4, likely a read error; the protein shown was translated from the DNA. The chain is built from TRDV2 and TRDJ3; TRDD3 matches 13 bases. Germline V gives CDR1 GEAIGNYY, CDR2 EKD. The V gene end was trimmed by 5 bases and the J gene end by 4 bases; junction bases not matched to a gene: 10. The CDR3 length is 19 residues. Here the CDR3 reads CACGPYWGIRNWDTRQMFF. In nucleotides, the CDR3 is TGTGCCTGTGGCCCGTACTGGGGGATACGCAATTGGGACACCCGACAGATGTTTTTC.

This clone is termed medium-sized. Since a far larger clone is one base different, this is likely a read error. The chain is built from TRDV1 and TRDJ1; D unclear. The germline CDR1 and CDR2 sequences are TSWWSYY and QGS. CDR3 size: 16 residues. V dropped 2 bases and J dropped 3 bases, with 16 bases sitting between them. CDR3 nucleotide sequence: TGTGCTCTTGGGGAAACTGAGTACCGGGGCCCCGATAAACTCATCTTT. This codes for CALGETEYRGPDKLIF.

This clone was detected only a few times. A read error is likely here: a far larger clone is one base away. This chain joins TRDV2 and TRDJ1; 8 bases are a match to TRDD3. CDR3 size: 18 residues. V lost 1 base to trimming and J lost 0 bases; unmatched junction nucleotides: 12. CDR1 and CDR2 (germline): GEAIGNYY, EKD. The DNA of the CDR3 is TGTGCCTGTGACACGGCCATGCTGGGGGACCGGTACACCGATAAACTCATCTTT. This sequence encodes CACDTAMLGDRYTDKLIF.

Notes on this clone: A far larger clone is a single base away, which makes a read error likely. This sample also contains other DNA sequences that code for the same CDR3. The chain employs TRDV2 and TRDJ1; D is ambiguous. The germline gives CDR1 GEAIGNYY, CDR2 EKD. CDR3 length equals 14 residues. In DNA, the CDR3 is TGTGCCTGTGACCCTCCATACATAACCGATAAGCTCATCTTT. Amino acids: CACDPPYITDKLIF.

This clone is medium-sized. The chain employs TRDV1 and TRDJ1, with 10 nucleotides matching TRDD3. Germline V lookup: CDR1 TSWWSYY, CDR2 QGS. The V and J ends lost 5 bases and 0 bases, in that order; junction bases with no gene match: 24. This CDR3 contains 22 residues. CDR3 coding DNA: TGTGCTCTTGGGAAGCCCCAACCCCTTGTCCTGGGGGATAGGAAGTACACCGATAAACTCATCTTT. This gives the protein CALGKPQPLVLGDRKYTDKLIF.

By sample fraction, this clone is large. Other DNA sequences in this sample translate to the same CDR3. The gene calls are TRDV2 and TRDJ1; D gene ambiguous. The CDR3 is made up of 19 amino acids. The germline V and J ends were trimmed by 1 base and 0 bases, with 23 bases remaining between them. Germline V gives CDR1 GEAIGNYY, CDR2 EKD. The CDR3 region is CACDTLGYAIPTYTDKLIF. The DNA for the CDR3 is TGTGCCTGTGACACATTGGGCTACGCCATTCCCACCTACACCGATAAACTCATCTTT.

By frequency in the sample, this clone is large (0.1 to 1%). The identical CDR3 is also encoded by other nucleotide sequences in the sample. The gene calls are TRDV2 and TRDJ1; 12 bases match TRDD3. The ends lost 3 bases at V and 0 bases at J; junction bases unmatched: 28. Germline CDR1 reads GEAIGNYY; CDR2 reads EKD. This CDR3 comprises 24 residues. CDR3 in DNA: TGTGCCTGTGACCTCTCCGTAATTCCCATAGGTTACTGGGGGATACAAAAGTACACCGATAAACTCATCTTT. It yields the protein CACDLSVIPIGYWGIQKYTDKLIF.

For this clone: One base away lies a much larger clone, so this may be a sequencing read error. This chain joins TRDV1 and TRDJ1; D possibly corresponds to TRDD2 (6 bases). This CDR3 is 25 amino acids long. V was pared by 2 bases and J by 9 bases, with 49 bases between. The V gene's germline CDR1 is TSWWSYY and CDR2 QGS. CDR3 region: CALGEWGPNPLPAPWDHPGSRQLIF. CDR3 coding DNA: TGTGCTCTTGGGGAATGGGGACCTAACCCTCTTCCTGCCCCGTGGGACCACCCCGGATCACGACAACTCATCTTT.

This clone came up a few times. A far larger clone lies a single base away; this is likely a read error. The CDR3 DNA follows: TGTGCCTGTGACACGTCTCGTACTTTACTGGGGGGCCCTAACACCGATAAACTCATCTTT. Residues: CACDTSRTLLGGPNTDKLIF. The chain combines TRDV2 with TRDJ1, with 8 bases matching TRDD3. The CDR3 loop spans 20 amino acids. Germline V gene sequence: CDR1 GEAIGNYY, CDR2 EKD. The J segment lost 0 bases and the V segment lost 1 base, leaving 18 bases of the junction unmatched.